This entry features one T cell receptor beta chain sequence. Its specificity is not known. From roughly 400 ng of RNA, a library with molecular barcoded alpha/delta and beta/gamma adaptors was made. MiXCR, applied by TCRdb to the reads, yields one record per CDR3 protein. Among about 48,000 distinct CDR3 sequences listed, approximately 18% were seen once. This specimen belongs to a study of read filtering for tumor transcriptome and immune sequencing. Study context: RNA-seq yielded only roughly 75 to 1273 TCR reads, IR-seq about 4.05 to 11 million.

The study's findings and limits: IR-seq and RNA-seq agreed better without single-read clonotypes.

The ends were cut back, 0 bases at V and 2 bases at J, with 12 bases in the middle. CDR3 length: 16 residues. Germline CDR1 and CDR2: SGHRS and YFSETQ. The sequence was obtained from a donor over 35 with multiple myeloma. The rearrangement joins TRBV5-1 to TRBJ1-3; D is possibly TRBD1 (5 bases). The specimen was a population of CD138-negative cells sorted from bone marrow. CDR3 in DNA: TGCGCCAGCAGCTTGGGAGCCGGGGGGACTGGAAACACCATATATTTT. The encoded protein is CASSLGAGGTGNTIYF. Complete variable domain (other parts from reference TRBV5-1 and TRBJ1-3): KAGVTQTPRYLIKTRGQQVTLSCSPISGHRSVSWYQQTPGQGLQFLFEYFSETQRNKGNFPGRFSGRQFSNSRSEMNVSTLELGDSALYLCASSLGAGGTGNTIYFGEGSWLTVV.